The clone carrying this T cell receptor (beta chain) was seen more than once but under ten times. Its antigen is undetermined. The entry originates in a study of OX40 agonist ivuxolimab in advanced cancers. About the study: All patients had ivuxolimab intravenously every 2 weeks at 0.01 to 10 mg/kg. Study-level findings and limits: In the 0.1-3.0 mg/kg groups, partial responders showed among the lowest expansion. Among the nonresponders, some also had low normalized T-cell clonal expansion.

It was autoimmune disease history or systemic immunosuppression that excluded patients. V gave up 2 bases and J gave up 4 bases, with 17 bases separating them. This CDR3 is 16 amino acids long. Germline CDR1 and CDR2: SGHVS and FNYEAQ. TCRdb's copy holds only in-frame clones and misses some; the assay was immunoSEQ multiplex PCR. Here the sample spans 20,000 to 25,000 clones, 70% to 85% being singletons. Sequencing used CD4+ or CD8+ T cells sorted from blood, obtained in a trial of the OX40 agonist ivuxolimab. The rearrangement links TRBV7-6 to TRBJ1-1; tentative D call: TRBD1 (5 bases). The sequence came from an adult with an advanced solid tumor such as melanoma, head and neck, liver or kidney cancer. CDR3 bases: TGTGCCAGCAGCTTAAGTGCGTGGGGCGCGGGCACTGAAGCTTTCTTT. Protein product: CASSLSAWGAGTEAFF.